This T cell receptor beta chain was recovered during a study of blood T cell repertoires in COVID-19. For the study at large: T cells, B-cell-depleted T cells, or PBMCs supplied cDNA or gDNA.

Patients of the Seattle cohort, enrolled during active infection, were followed longitudinally. The germline CDR1 and CDR2 sequences are GTSNPN and SVGIG (reference sequence). The CDR3 has 13 amino acids. Trimming cost V 8 bases and J 3 bases; bases outside gene matches: 6. Source study methods: For nucleated cells, counts were estimated from reference gene primer amplification. Assay used: immunoSEQ multiplex PCR; TCRdb lists only in-frame clones, some missing. The V and J calls and clone size are taken from that table; D and trimming were inferred from the DNA. Counted here are 150,000 to 250,000 clones, roughly 94% occurring once; the ten biggest clones make up 0.6% to 0.9%.

The sample consisted of peripheral blood. The sequence derives from a young man with COVID-19, enrolled during active disease. This sequence joins TRBV30 and TRBJ2-2; 7 nucleotides align to TRBD2. CDR3 in amino acids: CAHGGLDTGELFF. The DNA of the CDR3 is TGTGCCCACGGGGGGTTGGACACCGGGGAGCTGTTTTTT.